This paragraph covers one T cell receptor (beta chain) sequence. Its target is unknown. The sample belongs to a study of T cells in Graves' hyperthyroidism and ophthalmopathy. Broader study findings: Ophthalmopathy prediction by the model preceded onset by a median approximately six months.

Graves' hyperthyroidism was deemed stable absent ophthalmopathy progression within 18 months. Every diagnosis used clinical symptoms, serum thyroxine and TRAb, thyroid ultrasound and orbital computed tomography. Authors of the study amplified TCR beta CDR3 regions from RNA transcripts. During a first-round RT-PCR of the TCR CDR3, the HTBI primer set was used. TCRdb reanalysed the multiplex PCR reads using MiXCR and keeps one entry per CDR3 protein. The sample carries approximately 360,000 distinct CDR3 sequences, around a quarter recorded once. The sample consisted of blood. The source is a middle-aged man with Graves' hyperthyroidism.

The CDR3, as DNA: TGTGCCAGCAGCTTGGTAGCGGGATTTAGCGGGCAGTACTTC. It specifies CASSLVAGFSGQYF. V and J are TRBV7-2 and TRBJ2-7, with 8 positions matching TRBD2. The CDR3 spans 14 residues. J lost 9 bases, V lost 3 bases, and 10 bases had no gene match. Germline CDR1 SGHTA, CDR2 FQGNSA.